The source of this T cell receptor (beta chain) is a study of blood T cells in healthy people across ages. This clonotype was detected only a few times. A sample-barcoded 5' primer and a J-beta primer mix were used in a second PCR of roughly 6 to 12 cycles. Every cDNA molecule carried a tag from a template-switch adaptor bearing 12 random nucleotides. Each CDR3 protein is one row after TCRdb ran MiXCR on the 5' RACE reads. The sample records more than 700,000 distinct CDR3 sequences, less than 70% being singletons. V lost 7 bases to trimming and J lost 4 bases, with 16 bases between them. The CDR3 is 13 amino acids. Germline V lookup: CDR1 SQVTM, CDR2 ANQGSEA.

The rearrangement uses TRBV29-1 and TRBJ1-2, with D perhaps TRBD1 (5 bases). The sequenced sample was blood. This sequence originates from an elderly man in good health. DNA for the CDR3: TGCAGCGCCCGGGCATCGGGGCCCTATGGCTACACCTTC. Its protein product is CSARASGPYGYTF.